The TCR beta chain described here comes from a study of CD8 T cells in ankylosing spondylitis. Findings of the study overall: What seemed typical of ankylosing spondylitis blood was a TCR beta motif built from 7 or 8 highly homologous variants.

As to this clonotype: Antigen specificity is unknown. One end of the junction varies from germline; a read error may be responsible.

MiXCR was run by TCRdb on the 5' RACE reads, yielding one entry per CDR3 protein. Of a few hundred thousand distinct CDR3 sequences in the sample, over 15% were seen once. CDR1 SGHRS and CDR2 YFSETQ come from the germline V gene. This CDR3 is built from 15 residues. The sample comprised blood, either unsorted or a sorted T cell fraction (not recorded which). The chain couples TRBV5-1 to TRBJ2-1; TRBD2 matches 7 bases. This sequence was found in a male donor with ankylosing spondylitis or in good health (not recorded which). The CDR3 region is CASSFTSDPYNVQFF. CDR3 DNA: TGCGCCAGCAGCTTCACTAGCGACCCTTACAATGTGCAGTTCTTC. Full variable domain (rest looked up from reference TRBV5-1 and TRBJ2-1): KAGVTQTPRYLIKTRGQQVTLSCSPISGHRSVSWYQQTPGQGLQFLFEYFSETQRNKGNFPGRFSGRQFSNSRSEMNVSTLELGDSALYLCASSFTSDPYNVQFFGPGTRLTVL.